This entry features one TCR beta chain sequence. This sample is part of a study of blood T cell repertoires in COVID-19. The CDR3 has 11 amino acids. The V gene's germline CDR1 is SNHLY and CDR2 FYNNEI. V lost 5 bases, J lost 12 bases, and 5 bases stayed unmatched. Some clones are missing from TCRdb's copy, which holds only in-frame ones; the method was immunoSEQ multiplex PCR. The table shows roughly 59,000 clones, with more than 70% occurring only once. Sequencing input: peripheral blood. The source is a human donor in a cohort sampled during active COVID-19. This chain uses TRBV2 with TRBJ2-3, with 7 bases aligning to TRBD2. DNA for the CDR3: TGTGCCAGCAGTATCCTAGCGGAACAGTATTTT. It yields the protein CASSILAEQYF.